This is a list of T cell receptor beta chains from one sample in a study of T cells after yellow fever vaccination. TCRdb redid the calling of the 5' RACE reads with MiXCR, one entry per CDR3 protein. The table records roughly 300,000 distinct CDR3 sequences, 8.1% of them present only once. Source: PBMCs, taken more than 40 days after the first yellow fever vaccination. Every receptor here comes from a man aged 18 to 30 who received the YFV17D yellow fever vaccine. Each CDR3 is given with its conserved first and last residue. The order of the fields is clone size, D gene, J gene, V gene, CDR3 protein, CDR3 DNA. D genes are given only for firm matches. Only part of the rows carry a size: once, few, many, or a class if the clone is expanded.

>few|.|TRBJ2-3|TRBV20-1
CSALGLGGTDTQYF
TGCAGTGCCCTCGGTTTGGGCGGCACAGATACGCAGTATTTT
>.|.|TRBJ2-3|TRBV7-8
CASSLDQPRPGDTQYF
TGTGCCAGCAGCTTAGATCAGCCTCGCCCCGGAGATACGCAGTATTTT
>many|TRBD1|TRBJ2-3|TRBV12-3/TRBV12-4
CASSLRQGLSDTQYF
TGTGCCAGCAGTTTGAGACAGGGGTTATCAGATACGCAGTATTTT
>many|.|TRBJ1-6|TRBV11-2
CASSLDRVFSPLHF
TGTGCCAGCAGCTTAGACAGGGTTTTCTCACCCCTCCACTTT
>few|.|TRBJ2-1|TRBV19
CASSIVDGGNNEQFF
TGTGCCAGTAGTATAGTCGATGGTGGGAACAATGAGCAGTTCTTC
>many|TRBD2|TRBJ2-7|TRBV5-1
CASSFSSGGPYEQYF
TGCGCCAGCAGCTTTAGCAGCGGGGGGCCTTACGAGCAGTACTTC
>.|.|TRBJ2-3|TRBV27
CASSLGGIDTQYF
TGTGCCAGCAGTTTAGGGGGAATAGATACGCAGTATTTT
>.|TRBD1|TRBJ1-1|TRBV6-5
CASSYTGQGFVDTEAFF
TGTGCCAGCAGTTATACGGGACAGGGGTTTGTCGACACTGAAGCTTTCTTT
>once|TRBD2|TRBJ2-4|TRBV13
CASSPWTSGGAEAKNIQYF
TGTGCCAGCAGCCCGTGGACTAGCGGGGGGGCGGAAGCCAAAAACATTCAGTACTTC
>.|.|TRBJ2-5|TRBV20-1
CSARDSAGRYQETQYF
TGCAGTGCTAGAGATAGTGCAGGGAGGTACCAAGAGACCCAGTACTTC
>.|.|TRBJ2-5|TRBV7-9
CASSLGSLATSQETQYF
TGTGCCAGCAGCTTAGGTTCCCTAGCGACTAGCCAAGAGACCCAGTACTTC
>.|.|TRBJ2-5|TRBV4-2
CASSHTSAVRETQYF
TGTGCCAGCAGCCACACCAGCGCGGTTCGTGAGACCCAGTACTTC
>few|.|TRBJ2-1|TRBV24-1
CATSDPGRRYNEQFF
TGTGCCACCAGTGACCCGGGACGGAGGTACAATGAGCAGTTCTTC
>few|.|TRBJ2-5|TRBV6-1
CASSELGGETQYF
TGTGCCAGCAGTGAATTGGGGGGCGAGACCCAGTACTTC
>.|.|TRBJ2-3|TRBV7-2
CASKGAFADTQYF
TGTGCCAGCAAAGGGGCTTTTGCAGATACGCAGTATTTT
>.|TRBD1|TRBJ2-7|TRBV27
CASQRQGFNEQYF
TGTGCCAGCCAAAGACAGGGCTTCAACGAGCAGTACTTC
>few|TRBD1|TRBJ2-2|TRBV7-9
CASSSTSGTGKPGELFF
TGTGCCAGCAGCTCAACTTCCGGGACAGGAAAACCCGGGGAGCTGTTTTTT
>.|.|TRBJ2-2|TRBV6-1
CASSPGTSLTGELFF
TGTGCCAGCAGCCCCGGGACCTCGCTCACCGGGGAGCTGTTTTTT
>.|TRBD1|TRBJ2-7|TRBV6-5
CASSYTPDRDSYEQYF
TGTGCCAGCAGTTACACCCCCGACAGGGACTCCTACGAGCAGTACTTC
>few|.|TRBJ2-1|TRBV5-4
CASSLVGQNNEQFF
TGTGCCAGCAGCTTGGTAGGACAGAACAATGAGCAGTTCTTC
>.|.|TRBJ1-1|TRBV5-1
CASRAEVLNTEAFF
TGCGCCAGCAGGGCAGAAGTCCTGAACACTGAAGCTTTCTTT
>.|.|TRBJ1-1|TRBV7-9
CASSPVRGDTEAFF
TGTGCCAGCAGCCCGGTACGGGGGGACACTGAAGCTTTCTTT
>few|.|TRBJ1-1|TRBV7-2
CASSLAYRNTEAFF
TGTGCCAGCAGCTTAGCATACAGGAACACTGAAGCTTTCTTT
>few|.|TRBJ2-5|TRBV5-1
CASSVQAIGETQYF
TGCGCCAGCAGCGTTCAGGCGATCGGGGAGACCCAGTACTTC
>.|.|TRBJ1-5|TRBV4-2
CASSWEAGSNQPQHF
TGTGCCAGCAGCTGGGAGGCGGGGAGTAATCAGCCCCAGCATTTT
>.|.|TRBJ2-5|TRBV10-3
CAISESERGGETQYF
TGTGCCATCAGTGAGTCGGAGAGGGGCGGAGAGACCCAGTACTTC
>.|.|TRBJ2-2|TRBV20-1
CSARDSVNTGELFF
TGCAGTGCTAGGGACTCTGTGAACACCGGGGAGCTGTTTTTT
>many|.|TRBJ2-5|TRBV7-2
CASRKVGAETQYF
TGTGCCAGCAGGAAAGTGGGGGCAGAGACCCAGTACTTC
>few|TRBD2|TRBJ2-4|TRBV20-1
CSAEAGGLFGIQYF
TGCAGTGCTGAAGCGGGGGGGCTTTTCGGCATTCAGTACTTC
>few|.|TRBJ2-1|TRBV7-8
CASGETYNEQFF
TGTGCCAGCGGGGAGACCTACAATGAGCAGTTCTTC
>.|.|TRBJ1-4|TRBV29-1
CSVVGASGKLFF
TGCAGCGTTGTTGGAGCTAGTGGAAAACTGTTTTTT
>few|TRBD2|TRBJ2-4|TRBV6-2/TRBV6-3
CASRRGGLAKNIQYF
TGTGCCAGCAGACGCGGGGGGTTAGCCAAAAACATTCAGTACTTC
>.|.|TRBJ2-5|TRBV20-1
CSANGETYETQYF
TGCAGTGCTAACGGGGAGACGTATGAGACCCAGTACTTC
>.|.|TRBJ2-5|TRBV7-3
CASSLGGTLGEETQYF
TGTGCCAGCAGCTTAGGGGGTACCCTAGGGGAAGAGACCCAGTACTTC
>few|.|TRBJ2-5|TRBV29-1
CSVDLDSIQETQYF
TGCAGCGTTGACCTAGACAGCATCCAAGAGACCCAGTACTTC
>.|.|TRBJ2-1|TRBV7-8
CASSLGFLGNEQFF
TGTGCCAGCAGCTTGGGTTTTTTAGGTAATGAGCAGTTCTTC
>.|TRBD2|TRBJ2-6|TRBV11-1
CASSLFWGGESGANVLTF
TGTGCCAGCAGCTTGTTTTGGGGGGGGGAGTCTGGGGCCAACGTCCTGACTTTC
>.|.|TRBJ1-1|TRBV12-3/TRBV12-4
CASSRAQRDRTEAFF
TGTGCCAGCAGTCGCGCCCAACGGGATCGCACTGAAGCTTTCTTT
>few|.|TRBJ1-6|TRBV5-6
CASSLRDRRLYNSPLHF
TGTGCCAGCAGCCTTAGAGACAGGAGACTCTATAATTCACCCCTCCACTTT
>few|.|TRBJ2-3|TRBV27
CASTWGVGVATQYF
TGTGCCAGCACTTGGGGTGTGGGCGTTGCAACGCAGTATTTT
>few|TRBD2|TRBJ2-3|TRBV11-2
CASSYPANPSGDTAPDTQYF
TGTGCCAGCAGCTACCCGGCAAATCCTAGCGGCGATACGGCGCCAGATACGCAGTATTTT
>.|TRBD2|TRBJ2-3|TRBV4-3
CASSQATRLAGVADTQYF
TGCGCCAGCAGCCAAGCTACCCGACTAGCGGGGGTTGCAGATACGCAGTATTTT
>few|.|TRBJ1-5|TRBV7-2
CASSLEGGYNQPQHF
TGTGCCAGCAGCTTAGAGGGGGGGTACAATCAGCCCCAGCATTTT
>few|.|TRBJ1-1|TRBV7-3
CASSLGGEAKAFF
TGTGCCAGCAGCTTGGGGGGGGAAGCCAAGGCTTTCTTT
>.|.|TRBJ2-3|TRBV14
CASSQQGPPAGSTDTQYF
TGTGCCAGCAGCCAACAGGGGCCGCCGGCGGGTAGCACAGATACGCAGTATTTT
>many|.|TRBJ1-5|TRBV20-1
CSAFGSDNQPQHF
TGCAGCGCCTTTGGGTCCGACAATCAGCCCCAGCATTTT
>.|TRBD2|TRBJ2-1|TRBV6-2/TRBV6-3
CASKPGGGFNEQFF
TGTGCCAGCAAACCGGGGGGGGGATTCAATGAGCAGTTCTTC
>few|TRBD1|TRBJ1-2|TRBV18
CASSLGQGAGYGYTF
TGTGCCAGCTCACTCGGACAGGGGGCTGGCTATGGCTACACCTTC
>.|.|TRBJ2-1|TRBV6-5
CASRVGPYEQFF
TGTGCCTCTCGGGTGGGGCCGTATGAGCAGTTCTTC
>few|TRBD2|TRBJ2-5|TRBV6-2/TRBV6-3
CASTTGAGAVETQYF
TGTGCCAGCACTACTGGAGCGGGGGCGGTAGAGACCCAGTACTTC
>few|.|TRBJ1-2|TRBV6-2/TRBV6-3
CASSYPWTEYGYTF
TGTGCCAGCAGTTACCCCTGGACAGAGTATGGCTACACCTTC
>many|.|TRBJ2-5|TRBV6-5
CASSYGGETQYF
TGTGCCAGCAGTTACGGAGGGGAGACCCAGTACTTC
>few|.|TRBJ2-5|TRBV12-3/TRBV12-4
CASSYARETQYF
TGTGCCAGCAGTTACGCCCGGGAGACCCAGTACTTC